One and the same sample provided the 2 T cell receptor beta chains below, sequenced in a study of blood T cell repertoires in COVID-19. Some clones are missing from TCRdb's copy, which holds only in-frame ones; the method was immunoSEQ multiplex PCR. The sample contains over 150,000 clones, roughly 84% of which appear only once. Sequences were obtained from peripheral blood. The receptors stem from an older woman with acute or convalescent COVID-19.

V gene TRBV2 combines with J gene TRBJ2-1, with 8 bases lining up with TRBD1. The CDR3 has 14 residues. Germline V gene sequence: CDR1 SNHLY, CDR2 FYNNEI. V trimming: 8 bases; J trimming: 3 bases; junction bases outside the gene matches: 6. The chain's CDR3 is CASSQGAGYNEQFF. Here the CDR3 DNA reads TGTGCCAGCTCTCAGGGGGCGGGCTACAATGAGCAGTTCTTC.

This chain connects TRBV7-6 to TRBJ1-3; the D gene is possibly TRBD1 (5 bases). This CDR3 region has 20 residues. The germline CDR1 and CDR2 sequences are SGHVS and FNYEAQ. The ends were cut back, 3 bases at V and 0 bases at J, with 24 bases in the middle. The CDR3 loop is CASSLAAGRLGGGSGNTIYF. CDR3 coding DNA: TGTGCCAGCAGCTTGGCGGCAGGGAGGCTAGGCGGGGGCTCTGGAAACACCATATATTTT.